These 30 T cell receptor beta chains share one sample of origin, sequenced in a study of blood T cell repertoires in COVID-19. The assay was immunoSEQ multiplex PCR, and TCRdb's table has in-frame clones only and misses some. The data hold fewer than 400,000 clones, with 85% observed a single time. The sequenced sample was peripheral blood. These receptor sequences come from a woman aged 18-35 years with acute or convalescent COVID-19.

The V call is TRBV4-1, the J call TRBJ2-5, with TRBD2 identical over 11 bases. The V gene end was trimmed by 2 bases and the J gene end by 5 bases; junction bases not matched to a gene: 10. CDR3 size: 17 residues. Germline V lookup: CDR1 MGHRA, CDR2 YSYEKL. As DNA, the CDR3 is TGCGCCAGCAGCCAAATGATAGCGGGGGGGTCCAGGGAGACCCAGTACTTC. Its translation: CASSQMIAGGSRETQYF.

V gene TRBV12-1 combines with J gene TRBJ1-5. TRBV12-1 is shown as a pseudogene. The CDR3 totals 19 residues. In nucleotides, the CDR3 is TGTGCCAGCAGCCGAAAACAACTGGAGGTAATTCGTGGCAATCAGCCCCAGCATTTT. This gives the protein CASSRKQLEVIRGNQPQHF.

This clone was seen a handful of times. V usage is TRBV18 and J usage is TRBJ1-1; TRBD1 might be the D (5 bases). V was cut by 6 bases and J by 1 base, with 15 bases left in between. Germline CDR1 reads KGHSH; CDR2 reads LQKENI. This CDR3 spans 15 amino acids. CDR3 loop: CASSPHSTENTEAFF. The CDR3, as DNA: TGTGCCAGCTCTCCTCACTCGACAGAGAACACTGAAGCTTTCTTT.

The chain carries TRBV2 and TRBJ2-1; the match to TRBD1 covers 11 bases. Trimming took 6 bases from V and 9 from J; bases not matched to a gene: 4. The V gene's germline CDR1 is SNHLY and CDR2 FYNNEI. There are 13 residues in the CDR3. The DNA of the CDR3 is TGTGCCAGCAGAGGGACAGGGGGTATTGAGCAGTTCTTC. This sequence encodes CASRGTGGIEQFF.

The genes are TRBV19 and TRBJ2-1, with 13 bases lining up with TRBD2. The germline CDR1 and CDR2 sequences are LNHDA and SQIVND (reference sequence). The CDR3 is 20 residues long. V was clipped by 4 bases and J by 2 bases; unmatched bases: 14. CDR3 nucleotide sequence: TGTGCCAGTAGTACGGCCCGACTAGCGGGAGGTACGGATACCTACAATGAGCAGTTCTTC. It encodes CASSTARLAGGTDTYNEQFF.

CDR3 in amino acids: CASSFTYLGTGFGEQYF. CDR3 coding DNA: TGTGCCAGCAGCTTTACGTACCTCGGGACAGGGTTTGGAGAGCAGTACTTC. J is TRBJ2-7 and V is TRBV7-9; 9 nucleotides align to TRBD1. Per the germline V gene, CDR1 is SEHNR and CDR2 is FQNEAQ (reference sequence). The CDR3 covers 17 residues. The ends lost 3 bases at V and 7 bases at J; junction bases unmatched: 16.

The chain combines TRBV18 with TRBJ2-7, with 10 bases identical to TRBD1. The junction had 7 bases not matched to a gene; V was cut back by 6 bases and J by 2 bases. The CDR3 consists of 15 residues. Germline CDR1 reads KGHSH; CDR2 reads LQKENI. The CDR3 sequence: CASSQGTGATYEQYF. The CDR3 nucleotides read TGTGCCAGCTCCCAAGGGACAGGGGCGACCTACGAGCAGTACTTC. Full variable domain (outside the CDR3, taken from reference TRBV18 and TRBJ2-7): NAGVMQNPRHLVRRRGQEARLRCSPMKGHSHVYWYRQLPEEGLKFMVYLQKENIIDESGMPKERFSAEFPKEGPSILRIQQVVRGDSAAYFCASSQGTGATYEQYFGPGTRLTVT.

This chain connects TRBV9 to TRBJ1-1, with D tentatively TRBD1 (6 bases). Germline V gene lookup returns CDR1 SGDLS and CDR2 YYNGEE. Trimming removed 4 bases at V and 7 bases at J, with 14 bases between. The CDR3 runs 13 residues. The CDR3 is CASSPLGDNEAFF. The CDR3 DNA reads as TGTGCCAGCAGCCCCCTTGGGGACAATGAAGCTTTCTTT.

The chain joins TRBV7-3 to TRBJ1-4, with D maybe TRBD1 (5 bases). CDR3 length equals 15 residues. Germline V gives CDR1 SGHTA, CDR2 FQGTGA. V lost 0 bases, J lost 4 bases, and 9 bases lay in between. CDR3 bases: TGTGCCAGCAGCTTAACCCAGGGTAATAATGAAAAACTGTTTTTT. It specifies CASSLTQGNNEKLFF.

CDR3 in DNA: TGTGCCAGTAGCCTCAGTGCAACTAATGAAAAACTGTTTTTT. Its protein is CASSLSATNEKLFF. V is TRBV19 and J is TRBJ1-4; D is uncertain. CDR1 and CDR2 (germline): LNHDA, SQIVND (reference sequence). V was cut by 6 bases and J by 0 bases, with 8 bases left in between. The CDR3 length is 14 residues.

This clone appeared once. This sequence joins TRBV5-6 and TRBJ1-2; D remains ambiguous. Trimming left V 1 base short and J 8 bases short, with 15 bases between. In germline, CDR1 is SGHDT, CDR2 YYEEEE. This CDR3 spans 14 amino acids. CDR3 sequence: CASSLPQSASGYTF. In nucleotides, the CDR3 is TGTGCCAGCAGCTTGCCCCAGTCGGCTAGCGGCTACACCTTC.

This CDR3 reads CASRRGLGYTF. The DNA of the CDR3 is TGTGCCAGCAGGCGGGGTTTAGGCTACACCTTC. V usage is TRBV6-5 and J usage is TRBJ1-2; D not resolved. CDR3 size: 11 residues. Deletions cut 6 bases from V and 8 bases from J, with 10 bases between. From germline, CDR1 is MNHEY and CDR2 SVGAGI.

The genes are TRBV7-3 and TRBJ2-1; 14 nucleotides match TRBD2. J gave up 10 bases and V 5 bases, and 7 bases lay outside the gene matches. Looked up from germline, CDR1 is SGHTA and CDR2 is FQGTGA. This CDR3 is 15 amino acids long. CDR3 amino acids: CASSPGLAGAGEQFF. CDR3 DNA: TGTGCCAGCAGCCCGGGACTAGCGGGAGCTGGCGAGCAGTTCTTC.

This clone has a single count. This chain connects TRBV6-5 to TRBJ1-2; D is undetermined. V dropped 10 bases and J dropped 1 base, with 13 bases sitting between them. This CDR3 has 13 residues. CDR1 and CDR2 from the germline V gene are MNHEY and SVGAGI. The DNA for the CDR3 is TGTGCCACCCAGCCGGGTGGTAACTATGGCTACACCTTC. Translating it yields CATQPGGNYGYTF.

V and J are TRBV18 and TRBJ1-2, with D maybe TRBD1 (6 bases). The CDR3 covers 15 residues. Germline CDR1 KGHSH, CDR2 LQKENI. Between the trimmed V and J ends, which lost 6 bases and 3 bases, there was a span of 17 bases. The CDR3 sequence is CASSPPGRGDYGYTF. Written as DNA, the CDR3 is TGTGCCAGCTCGCCCCCCGGGAGGGGGGACTATGGCTACACCTTC.

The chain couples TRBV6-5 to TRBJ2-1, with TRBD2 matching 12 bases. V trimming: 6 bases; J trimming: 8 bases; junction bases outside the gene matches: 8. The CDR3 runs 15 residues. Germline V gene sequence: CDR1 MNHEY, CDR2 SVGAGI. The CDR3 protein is CASSPLAGGWDEQFF. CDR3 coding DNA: TGTGCCAGCAGCCCACTAGCGGGGGGATGGGATGAGCAGTTCTTC.

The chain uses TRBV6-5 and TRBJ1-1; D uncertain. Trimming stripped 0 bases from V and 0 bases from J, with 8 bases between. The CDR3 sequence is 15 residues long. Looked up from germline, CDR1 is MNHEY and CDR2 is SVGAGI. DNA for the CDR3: TGTGCCAGCAGTTACTCTTGGGCGTTGAACACTGAAGCTTTCTTT. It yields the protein CASSYSWALNTEAFF.

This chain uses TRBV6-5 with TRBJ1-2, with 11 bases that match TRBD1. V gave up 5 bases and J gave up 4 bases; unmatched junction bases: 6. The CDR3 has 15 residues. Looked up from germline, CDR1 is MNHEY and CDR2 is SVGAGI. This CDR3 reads CASSPGTGGGYGYTF. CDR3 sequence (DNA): TGTGCCAGCAGTCCCGGGACAGGGGGGGGCTATGGCTACACCTTC.

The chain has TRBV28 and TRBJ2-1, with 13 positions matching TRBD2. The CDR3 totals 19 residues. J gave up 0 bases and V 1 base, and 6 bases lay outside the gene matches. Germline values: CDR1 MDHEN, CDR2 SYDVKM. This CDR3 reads CASSLFRTSGSSSYNEQFF. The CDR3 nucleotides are TGTGCCAGCAGTTTATTCCGGACTAGCGGGAGCAGCTCCTACAATGAGCAGTTCTTC.

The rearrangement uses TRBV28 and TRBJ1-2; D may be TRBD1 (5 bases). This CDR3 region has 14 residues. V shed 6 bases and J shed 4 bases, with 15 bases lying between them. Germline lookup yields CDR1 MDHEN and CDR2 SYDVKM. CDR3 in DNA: TGTGCCAGCAGCAACCCTCAGGGTAGCTATGGCTACACCTTC. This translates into CASSNPQGSYGYTF.

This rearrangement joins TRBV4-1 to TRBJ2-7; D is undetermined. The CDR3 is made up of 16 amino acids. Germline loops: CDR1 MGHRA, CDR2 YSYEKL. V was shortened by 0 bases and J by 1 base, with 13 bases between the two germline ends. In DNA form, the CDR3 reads TGCGCCAGCAGCCAAGATCCCGTAGCTGGGTCCTACGAGCAGTACTTC. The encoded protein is CASSQDPVAGSYEQYF.

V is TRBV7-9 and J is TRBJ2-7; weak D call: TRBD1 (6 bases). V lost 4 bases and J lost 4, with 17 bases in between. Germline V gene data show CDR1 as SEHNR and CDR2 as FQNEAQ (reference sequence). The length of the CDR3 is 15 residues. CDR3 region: CASSSIPYRVYEQYF. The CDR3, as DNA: TGTGCCAGCAGCTCAATACCTTACAGGGTGTACGAGCAGTACTTC.

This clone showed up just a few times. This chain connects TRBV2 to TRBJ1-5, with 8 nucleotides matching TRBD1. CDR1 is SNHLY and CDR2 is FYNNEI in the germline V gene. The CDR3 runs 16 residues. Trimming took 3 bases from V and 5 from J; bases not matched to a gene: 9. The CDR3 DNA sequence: TGTGCCAGCAGTGATGAAGTGTCGACAGGGGATCAGCCCCAGCATTTT. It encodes CASSDEVSTGDQPQHF.

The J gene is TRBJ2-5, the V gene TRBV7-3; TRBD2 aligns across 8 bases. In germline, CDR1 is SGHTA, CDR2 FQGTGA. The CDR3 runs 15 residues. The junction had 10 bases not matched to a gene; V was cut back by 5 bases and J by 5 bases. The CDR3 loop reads CASSASGGPGETQYF. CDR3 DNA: TGTGCCAGCAGCGCATCGGGAGGGCCAGGGGAGACCCAGTACTTC.

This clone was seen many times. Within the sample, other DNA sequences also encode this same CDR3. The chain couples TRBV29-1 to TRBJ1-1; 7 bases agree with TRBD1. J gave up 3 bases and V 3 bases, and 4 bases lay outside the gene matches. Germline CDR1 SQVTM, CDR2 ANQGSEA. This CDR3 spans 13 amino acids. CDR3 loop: CSVDETGDTEAFF. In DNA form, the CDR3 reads TGCAGCGTTGATGAAACAGGGGACACTGAAGCTTTCTTT.

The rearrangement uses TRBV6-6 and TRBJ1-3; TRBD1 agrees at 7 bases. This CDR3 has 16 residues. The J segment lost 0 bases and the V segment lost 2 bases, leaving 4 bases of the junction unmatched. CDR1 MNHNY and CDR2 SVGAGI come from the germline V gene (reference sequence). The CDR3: CASSYGTDHSGNTIYF. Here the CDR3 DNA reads TGTGCCAGCAGTTACGGGACAGATCACTCTGGAAACACCATATATTTT.

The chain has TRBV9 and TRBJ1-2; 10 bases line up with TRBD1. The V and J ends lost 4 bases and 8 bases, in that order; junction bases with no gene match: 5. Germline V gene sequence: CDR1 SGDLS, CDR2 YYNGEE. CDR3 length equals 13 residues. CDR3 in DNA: TGTGCCAGCAGCACCGACAGGGGGCTAGGCTACACCTTC. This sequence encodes CASSTDRGLGYTF.

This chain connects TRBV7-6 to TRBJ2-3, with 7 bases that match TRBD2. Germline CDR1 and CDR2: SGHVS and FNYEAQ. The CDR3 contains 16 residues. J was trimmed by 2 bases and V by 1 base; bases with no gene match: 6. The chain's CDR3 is CASSLVAGSTTDTQYF. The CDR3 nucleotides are TGTGCCAGCAGCTTAGTAGCGGGTAGTACCACAGATACGCAGTATTTT.

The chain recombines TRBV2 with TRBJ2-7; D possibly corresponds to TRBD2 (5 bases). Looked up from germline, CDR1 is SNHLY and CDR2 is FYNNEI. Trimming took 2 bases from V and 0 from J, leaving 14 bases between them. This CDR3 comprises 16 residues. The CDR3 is CASSEYAGTSSYEQYF. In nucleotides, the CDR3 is TGTGCCAGCAGTGAATATGCGGGCACTAGCTCCTACGAGCAGTACTTC.

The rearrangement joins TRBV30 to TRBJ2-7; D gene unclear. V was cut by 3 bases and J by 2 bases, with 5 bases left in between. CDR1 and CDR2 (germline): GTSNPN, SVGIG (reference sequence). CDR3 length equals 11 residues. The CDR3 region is CAWSNTYEQYF. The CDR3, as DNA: TGTGCCTGGAGCAACACCTACGAGCAGTACTTC.